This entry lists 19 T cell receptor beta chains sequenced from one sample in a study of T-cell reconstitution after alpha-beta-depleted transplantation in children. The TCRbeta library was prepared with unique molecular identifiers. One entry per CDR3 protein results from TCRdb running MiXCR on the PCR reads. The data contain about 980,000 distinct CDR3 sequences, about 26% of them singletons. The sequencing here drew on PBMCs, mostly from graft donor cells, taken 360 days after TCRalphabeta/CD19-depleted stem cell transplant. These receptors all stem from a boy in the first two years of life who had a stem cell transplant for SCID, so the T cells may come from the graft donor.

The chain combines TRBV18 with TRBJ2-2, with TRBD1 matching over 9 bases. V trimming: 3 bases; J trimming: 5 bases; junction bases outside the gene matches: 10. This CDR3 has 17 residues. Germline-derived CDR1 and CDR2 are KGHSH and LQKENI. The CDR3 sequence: CASSPRSVDRGTGELFF. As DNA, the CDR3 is TGTGCCAGCTCACCTCGATCGGTGGACAGGGGAACCGGGGAGCTGTTTTTT.

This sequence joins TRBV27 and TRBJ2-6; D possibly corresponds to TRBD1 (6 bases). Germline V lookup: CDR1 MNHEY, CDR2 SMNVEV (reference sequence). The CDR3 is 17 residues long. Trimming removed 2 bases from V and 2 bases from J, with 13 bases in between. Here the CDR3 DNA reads TGTGCCAGCAGTTTAGGGCCCTACAGGGCTGGGGCCAACGTCCTGACTTTC. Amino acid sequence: CASSLGPYRAGANVLTF.

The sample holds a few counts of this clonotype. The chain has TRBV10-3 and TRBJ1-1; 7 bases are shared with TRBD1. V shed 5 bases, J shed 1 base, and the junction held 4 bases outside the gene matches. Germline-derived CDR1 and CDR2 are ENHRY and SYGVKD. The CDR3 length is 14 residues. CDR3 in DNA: TGTGCCATCAGTAAGGACAGGTCGAACACTGAAGCTTTCTTT. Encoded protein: CAISKDRSNTEAFF.

CDR3 in amino acids: CASSFPGTLTEAFF. Here the CDR3 DNA reads TGTGCCAGCAGCTTCCCCGGGACCCTTACTGAAGCTTTCTTT. V usage is TRBV11-1 and J usage is TRBJ1-1; weak D call: TRBD1 (5 bases). V was trimmed by 3 bases and J by 5 bases, leaving 13 bases between them. The V gene's germline CDR1 is SGHAT and CDR2 FQDESV (reference sequence). This CDR3 has 14 residues.

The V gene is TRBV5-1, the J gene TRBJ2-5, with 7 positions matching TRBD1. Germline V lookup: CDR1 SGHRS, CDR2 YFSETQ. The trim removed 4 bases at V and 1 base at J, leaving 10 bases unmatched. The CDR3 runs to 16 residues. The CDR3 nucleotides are TGCGCCAGCAGCCTAACCGGGACAGCGACCCAAGAGACCCAGTACTTC. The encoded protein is CASSLTGTATQETQYF. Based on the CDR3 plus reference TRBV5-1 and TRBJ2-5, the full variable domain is KAGVTQTPRYLIKTRGQQVTLSCSPISGHRSVSWYQQTPGQGLQFLFEYFSETQRNKGNFPGRFSGRQFSNSRSEMNVSTLELGDSALYLCASSLTGTATQETQYFGPGTRLLVL.

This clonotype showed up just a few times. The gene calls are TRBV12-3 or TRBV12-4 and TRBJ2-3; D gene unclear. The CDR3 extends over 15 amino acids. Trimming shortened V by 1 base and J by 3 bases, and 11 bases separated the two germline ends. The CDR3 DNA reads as TGTGCCAGCAGTTTAGGGTCACTCGGGACAGATACGCAGTATTTT. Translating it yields CASSLGSLGTDTQYF.

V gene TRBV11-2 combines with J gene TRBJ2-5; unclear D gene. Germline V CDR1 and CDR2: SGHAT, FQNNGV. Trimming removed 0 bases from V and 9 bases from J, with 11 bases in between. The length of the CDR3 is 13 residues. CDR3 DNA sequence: TGTGCCAGCAGCTTAGATCTGGGTGGGGCCCAGTACTTC. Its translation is CASSLDLGGAQYF. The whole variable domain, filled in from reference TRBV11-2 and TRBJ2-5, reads EAGVAQSPRYKIIEKRQSVAFWCNPISGHATLYWYQQILGQGPKLLIQFQNNGVVDDSQLPKDRFSAERLKGVDSTLKIQPAKLEDSAVYLCASSLDLGGAQYFGPGTRLLVL.

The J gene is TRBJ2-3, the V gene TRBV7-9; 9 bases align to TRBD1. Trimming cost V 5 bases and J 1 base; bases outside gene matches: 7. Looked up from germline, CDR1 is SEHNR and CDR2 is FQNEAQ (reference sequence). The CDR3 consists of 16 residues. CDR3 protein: CASSRRGQGGTDTQYF. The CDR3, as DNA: TGTGCCAGCAGCCGTAGGGGACAGGGAGGCACAGATACGCAGTATTTT.

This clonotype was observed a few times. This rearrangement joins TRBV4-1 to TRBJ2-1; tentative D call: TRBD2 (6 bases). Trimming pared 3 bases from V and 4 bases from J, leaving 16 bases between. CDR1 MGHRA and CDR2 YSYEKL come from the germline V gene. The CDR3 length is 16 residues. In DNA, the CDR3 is TGCGCCAGCAGCCATACGGATAGCGGAGATTACAATGAGCAGTTCTTC. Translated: CASSHTDSGDYNEQFF.

The CDR3 nucleotides are TGCGCCAGCAGCTGGGAGGCTAGCGGGCCCTCTCTGAATGAGCAGTTCTTC. As protein: CASSWEASGPSLNEQFF. This chain joins TRBV5-1 and TRBJ2-1; 8 nucleotides align to TRBD2. The CDR3 has 17 amino acids. CDR1 and CDR2 from the germline V gene are SGHRS and YFSETQ. V was pared by 3 bases and J by 7 bases, with 15 bases of the junction left unmatched.

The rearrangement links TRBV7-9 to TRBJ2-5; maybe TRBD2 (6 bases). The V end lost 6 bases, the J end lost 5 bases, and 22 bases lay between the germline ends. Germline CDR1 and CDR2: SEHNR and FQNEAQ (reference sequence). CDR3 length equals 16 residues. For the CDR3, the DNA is TGTGCCAGCAGTTCTCCAGCCTGGGGGAGGAAGGAGACCCAGTACTTC. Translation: CASSSPAWGRKETQYF.

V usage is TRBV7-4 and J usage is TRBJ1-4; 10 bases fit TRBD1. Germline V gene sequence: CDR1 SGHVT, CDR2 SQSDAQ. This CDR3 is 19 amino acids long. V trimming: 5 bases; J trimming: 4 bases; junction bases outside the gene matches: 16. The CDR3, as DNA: TGTGCCAGCAGCCCTAACCCCGGGACAGGGGACGATAATAATGAAAAACTGTTTTTT. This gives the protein CASSPNPGTGDDNNEKLFF.

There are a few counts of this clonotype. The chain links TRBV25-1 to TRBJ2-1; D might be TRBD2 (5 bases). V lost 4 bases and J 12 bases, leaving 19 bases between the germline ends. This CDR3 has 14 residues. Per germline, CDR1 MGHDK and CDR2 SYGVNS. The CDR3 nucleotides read TGTGCCAGCAGTGGAGCGACTAACGGAAGAGGGCAGTTCTTC. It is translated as CASSGATNGRGQFF.

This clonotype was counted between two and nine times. The DNA of the CDR3 is TGCGCCAGCAGCTTGGACCATCCGTCCGAGCAGTACTTC. This translates into CASSLDHPSEQYF. The rearrangement links TRBV5-1 to TRBJ2-7; D not certain. From germline, CDR1 is SGHRS and CDR2 YFSETQ. V lost 0 bases, J lost 6 bases, and 10 bases lay in between. The CDR3 contains 13 residues.

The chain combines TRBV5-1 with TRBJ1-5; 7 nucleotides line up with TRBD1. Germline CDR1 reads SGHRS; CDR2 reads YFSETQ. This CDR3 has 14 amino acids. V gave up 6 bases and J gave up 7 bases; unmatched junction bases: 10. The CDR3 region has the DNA TGCGCCAGCAACCTGACAGGGACTCGGCAGCCCCAGCATTTT. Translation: CASNLTGTRQPQHF.

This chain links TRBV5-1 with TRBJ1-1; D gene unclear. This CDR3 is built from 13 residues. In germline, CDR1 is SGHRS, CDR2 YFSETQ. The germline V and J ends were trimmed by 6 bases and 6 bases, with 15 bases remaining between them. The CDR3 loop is CASNHGVEAEAFF. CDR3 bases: TGCGCCAGCAACCACGGGGTAGAGGCTGAAGCTTTCTTT.

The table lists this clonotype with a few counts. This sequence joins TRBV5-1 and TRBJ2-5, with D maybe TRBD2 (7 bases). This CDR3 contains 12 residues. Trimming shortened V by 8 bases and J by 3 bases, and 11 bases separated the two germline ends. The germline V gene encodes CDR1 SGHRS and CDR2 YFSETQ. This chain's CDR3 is CASREGEETQYF. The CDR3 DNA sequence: TGCGCCAGTAGGGAGGGGGAAGAGACCCAGTACTTC. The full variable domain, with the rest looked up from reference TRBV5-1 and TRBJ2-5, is KAGVTQTPRYLIKTRGQQVTLSCSPISGHRSVSWYQQTPGQGLQFLFEYFSETQRNKGNFPGRFSGRQFSNSRSEMNVSTLELGDSALYLCASREGEETQYFGPGTRLLVL.

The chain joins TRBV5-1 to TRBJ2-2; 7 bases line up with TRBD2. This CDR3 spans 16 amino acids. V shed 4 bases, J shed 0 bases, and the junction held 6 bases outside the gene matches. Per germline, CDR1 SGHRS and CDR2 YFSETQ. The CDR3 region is CASSPWDYSNTGELFF. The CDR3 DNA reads TGCGCCAGCAGCCCGTGGGACTATTCGAACACCGGGGAGCTGTTTTTT.

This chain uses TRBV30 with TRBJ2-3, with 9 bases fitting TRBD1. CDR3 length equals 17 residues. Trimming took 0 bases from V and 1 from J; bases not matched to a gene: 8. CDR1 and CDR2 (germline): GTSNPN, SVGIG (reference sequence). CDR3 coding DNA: TGTGCCTGGAGTGTACTTAAGGGGACAGGGCGCACAGATACGCAGTATTTT. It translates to CAWSVLKGTGRTDTQYF.